Listed below are T cell receptor beta chains from one sample, sequenced in a study of human T cells and chemical hapten exposure. TCRdb independently ran MiXCR on the RACE reads; one entry per CDR3 protein. This table has approximately 260,000 distinct CDR3 sequences, approximately 8.4% appearing once. The input for sequencing was whole blood, taken in connection with sensitization to the hapten diphenylcyclopropenone (DPC). The receptors come from a woman aged 40 to 50 with alopecia areata. Some clones in this sample may be carry-over from other donors' samples. CDR3s include the opening cysteine and the closing phenylalanine or tryptophan. The D gene is left open where the match is weak. A row's size may be missing; if present it is once, few, many or a size class.

TRBV7-2	many	NA	TRBJ2-3	TGTGCCAGCAGCTTAACGGGAGTCCCCACAGATACGCAGTATTTT	CASSLTGVPTDTQYF
TRBV12-3/TRBV12-4	few	TRBD1	TRBJ2-7	TGTGCCAGCAGTGACAGGGGGTTATCCTACGAGCAGTACTTC	CASSDRGLSYEQYF
TRBV15	many	TRBD1	TRBJ1-5	TGTGCCACCAGCCTGGGACAGTTGACGGGTCAGCCCCAGCATTTT	CATSLGQLTGQPQHF
TRBV20-1	NA	TRBD1	TRBJ1-2	TGCAGTGCTGGGACAGGGGACGGCTATGGCTACACCTTC	CSAGTGDGYGYTF
TRBV12-3/TRBV12-4	NA	NA	TRBJ2-7	TGTGCCAGCAGTTCCCAGGGCGGTGCCTACGAGCAGTACTTC	CASSSQGGAYEQYF
TRBV20-1	NA	TRBD2	TRBJ2-3	TGCAGTGCCCCCCCAGGCAGCGGGAGGGCCTCAGATACGCAGTATTTT	CSAPPGSGRASDTQYF
TRBV12-3/TRBV12-4	few	TRBD1	TRBJ2-3	TGTGCCAGCAGTTTAGAACAGGGGTTCACAGATACGCAGTATTTT	CASSLEQGFTDTQYF
TRBV20-1	NA	TRBD1	TRBJ1-4	TGCAGTGCTAGAAGCGGGACAGGATTTGAAAAACTGTTTTTT	CSARSGTGFEKLFF
TRBV7-8	many	NA	TRBJ1-1	TGTGCCAGCAGTCGCTTAGTGGGGGGAAGGACTGAAGCTTTCTTT	CASSRLVGGRTEAFF
TRBV14	few	NA	TRBJ2-1	TGTGCCAGCAGCCAAGAGGGGTCTTTATTGCGGGGAGATTCTTATGAGCAGTTCTTC	CASSQEGSLLRGDSYEQFF
TRBV3-1	few	NA	TRBJ2-4	TGTGCCAGCAGCCAACTAGCCAAAAACATTCAGTACTTC	CASSQLAKNIQYF
TRBV7-9	few	TRBD2	TRBJ2-3	TGTGCCAGCAGCCGGACTAGCGGGATTGCAGATACGCAGTATTTT	CASSRTSGIADTQYF
TRBV7-3	NA	TRBD2	TRBJ2-1	TGTGCCAGCAGCCTGGGAGGGAGCCCCCCCAATGAGCAGTTCTTC	CASSLGGSPPNEQFF
TRBV5-1	NA	TRBD2	TRBJ2-3	TGCGCCAGCAGCTTGGTAGCTAGCGGGACTCTGGCAGATACGCAGTATTTT	CASSLVASGTLADTQYF
TRBV10-3	many	TRBD1	TRBJ2-5	TGTGCCATCAGGGGACAGAACCAAGAGACCCAGTACTTC	CAIRGQNQETQYF
TRBV29-1	many	TRBD1	TRBJ1-2	TGCAGCGTTCAACAGGGGTCAGGCGGCTACACCTTC	CSVQQGSGGYTF
TRBV6-5	NA	NA	TRBJ2-7	TGTGCCAGCTACTCACAGGGTCACTACGAGCAGTACTTC	CASYSQGHYEQYF
TRBV28	many	NA	TRBJ1-6	TGTGCCAGCAGCCTCTCCTATAATTCACCCCTCCACTTT	CASSLSYNSPLHF
TRBV7-9	few	NA	TRBJ2-3	TGTGCCAGCAGCGCAACAGGGTACGCGGATACGCAGTATTTT	CASSATGYADTQYF
TRBV5-1	many	NA	TRBJ1-1	TGCGCCAGCAGCTTCAGGGCCGACACTGAAGCTTTCTTT	CASSFRADTEAFF
TRBV30	NA	NA	TRBJ2-1	TGTGCCTGGAGTGTACCCGGGAGTGGGATCAATGAGCAGTTCTTC	CAWSVPGSGINEQFF
TRBV6-2/TRBV6-3	NA	NA	TRBJ2-7	TGTGCCAGCAGTTCCCGTCGGGCTAGACCCCTCCACGAGCAGTACTTC	CASSSRRARPLHEQYF
TRBV28	NA	NA	TRBJ2-1	TGTGCCAGCACCCTCCCCGGGACACATGAGCAGTTCTTC	CASTLPGTHEQFF
TRBV7-9	NA	NA	TRBJ2-7	TGTGCCGGCTCCGGGACAACTTACGAGCAGTACTTC	CAGSGTTYEQYF
TRBV14	NA	NA	TRBJ2-1	TGTGCCAGCAGCCCCTATAGCTACTCCTACAATGAGCAGTTCTTC	CASSPYSYSYNEQFF
TRBV28	NA	NA	TRBJ2-7	TGTGCCAGCAGTCCAAATTACCAGGGTAGGGAGCAGTACTTC	CASSPNYQGREQYF
TRBV4-3	few	TRBD2	TRBJ2-1	TGCGCCAGCAGCCAAGAGCCGGGACTAGCGGGAGGTAGATCCTACAATGAGCAGTTCTTC	CASSQEPGLAGGRSYNEQFF
TRBV20-1	NA	NA	TRBJ1-5	TGCAGTGCTAGAGATATGCAGGGTATTCAGCCCCAGCATTTT	CSARDMQGIQPQHF